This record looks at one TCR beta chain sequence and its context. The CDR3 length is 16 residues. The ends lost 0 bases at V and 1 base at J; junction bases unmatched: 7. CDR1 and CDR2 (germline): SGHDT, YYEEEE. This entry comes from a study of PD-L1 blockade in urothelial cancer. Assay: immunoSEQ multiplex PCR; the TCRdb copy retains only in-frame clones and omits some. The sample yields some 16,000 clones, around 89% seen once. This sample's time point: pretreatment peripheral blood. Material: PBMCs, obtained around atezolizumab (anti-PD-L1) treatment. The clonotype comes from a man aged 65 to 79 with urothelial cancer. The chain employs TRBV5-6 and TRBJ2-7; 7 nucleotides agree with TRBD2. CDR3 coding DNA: TGTGCCAGCAGCTTGGCCGGGGGGATTGGGTCCTACGAGCAGTACTTC. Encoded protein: CASSLAGGIGSYEQYF.